This passage covers 28 T cell receptor beta chains from one sample sequenced in a study of cytomegalovirus exposure and HLA in healthy donors. PCR was performed using 60 Vbeta and 13 Jbeta primers. The table came from immunoSEQ multiplex PCR; TCRdb's copy has only in-frame clones and leaves some out. The profile shows some 170,000 clones, 82% of them singletons. Source material: PBMCs. These receptors originate from a girl under 18 in good health and CMV-seropositive.

The chain couples TRBV27 to TRBJ2-7, with D unresolved. CDR3 size: 14 residues. Looked up from germline, CDR1 is MNHEY and CDR2 is SMNVEV (reference sequence). Deletions cut 6 bases from V and 2 bases from J, with 14 bases between. This CDR3 reads CASSPAVGTYEQYF. The DNA for the CDR3 is TGTGCCAGCAGCCCCGCGGTGGGTACCTACGAGCAGTACTTC.

The rearrangement links TRBV6-1 to TRBJ2-1; perhaps TRBD2 as D (5 bases). CDR3 length: 11 amino acids. Looked up from germline, CDR1 is MNHNS and CDR2 is SASEGT. Trimming removed 3 bases from V and 15 bases from J, with 12 bases in between. CDR3 sequence reads: CASSDLGEGFF. Here the CDR3 DNA reads TGTGCCAGCAGTGATCTCGGGGAAGGGTTCTTC.

A single count supports this clone. The V gene is TRBV7-2, the J gene TRBJ2-7, with 11 bases aligning to TRBD2. The CDR3 length is 15 residues. The junction had 5 bases not matched to a gene; V was cut back by 5 bases and J by 2 bases. From germline, CDR1 is SGHTA and CDR2 FQGNSA. The CDR3 DNA follows: TGTGCCAGCAGCACCGGGACTAGCGGTGCCTACGAGCAGTACTTC. This translates into CASSTGTSGAYEQYF.

V and J are TRBV19 and TRBJ2-1; perhaps TRBD1 as D (6 bases). Germline CDR1 reads LNHDA; CDR2 reads SQIVND (reference sequence). This CDR3 has 15 amino acids. V was pared by 3 bases and J by 9 bases, with 18 bases between. This CDR3 is CASSILDSLGREQFF. For the CDR3, the DNA is TGTGCCAGTAGTATCCTGGACAGCCTCGGACGTGAGCAGTTCTTC.

The chain combines TRBV30 with TRBJ2-2; 7 bases are shared with TRBD2. The CDR3 consists of 17 residues. Germline V CDR1 and CDR2: GTSNPN, SVGIG (reference sequence). V was pared by 4 bases and J by 6 bases, with 17 bases of the junction left unmatched. The CDR3 DNA sequence: TGTGCCTGGAAGGACCTGCCTCGGGGAGGGTCTCCCGGGGAGCTGTTTTTT. Protein: CAWKDLPRGGSPGELFF.

This chain connects TRBV28 to TRBJ1-4; 7 positions agree with TRBD1. This CDR3 contains 13 residues. CDR1 and CDR2 from the germline V gene are MDHEN and SYDVKM. With 8 bases clipped from V and 8 bases from J, the junction kept 8 bases outside the gene matches. CDR3 region: CASFDRAGEKLFF. In DNA, the CDR3 is TGTGCCAGCTTCGACAGGGCTGGGGAAAAACTGTTTTTT.

This chain connects TRBV28 to TRBJ2-3, with a possible D match to TRBD2 (7 bases). CDR3 length: 19 amino acids. Germline V CDR1 and CDR2: MDHEN, SYDVKM. Trimming removed 2 bases at V and 0 bases at J, with 21 bases between. As DNA, the CDR3 is TGTGCCAGCAGTTTAACGCCGGGGGGCTCATTTCTTAGCACAGATACGCAGTATTTT. Protein: CASSLTPGGSFLSTDTQYF.

The chain is built from TRBV5-1 and TRBJ2-3; TRBD2 matches 8 bases. The V gene's germline CDR1 is SGHRS and CDR2 YFSETQ. There are 15 residues in the CDR3. V shed 0 bases and J 7 bases; nucleotides not matched to a gene: 7. CDR3 region: CASSLDAGGINTQYF. Here the CDR3 DNA reads TGCGCCAGCAGCTTGGACGCGGGAGGTATCAATACGCAGTATTTT. Looking up the rest from reference TRBV5-1 and TRBJ2-3 gives the full variable domain: KAGVTQTPRYLIKTRGQQVTLSCSPISGHRSVSWYQQTPGQGLQFLFEYFSETQRNKGNFPGRFSGRQFSNSRSEMNVSTLELGDSALYLCASSLDAGGINTQYFGPGTRLTVL.

The chain employs TRBV10-3 and TRBJ2-3; 9 bases match TRBD1. This CDR3 region has 17 residues. Looked up from germline, CDR1 is ENHRY and CDR2 is SYGVKD. Germline trimming cut 2 bases from V and 0 bases from J; bases unmatched to any gene: 6. The CDR3 spells CAISEDRGSSSTDTQYF. The CDR3 coding sequence is TGTGCCATCAGTGAGGACAGGGGGTCGTCTAGCACAGATACGCAGTATTTT.

This clone was seen once. Without the conserved terminal phenylalanine or tryptophan, this CDR3 likely stems from a read error. The chain uses TRBV9 and TRBJ2-7; maybe TRBD2 (6 bases). This CDR3 has 17 amino acids. CDR1 and CDR2 (germline): SGDLS, YYNGEE. V shed 3 bases and J shed 4 bases, with 23 bases lying between them. The CDR3 here is CASSAPSAGTGTYEQYS. In nucleotides, the CDR3 is TGTGCCAGCAGCGCCCCCTCGGCCGGGACGGGGACTTACGAGCAGTACTCC.

V and J are TRBV11-3 and TRBJ2-1; 9 bases agree with TRBD1. Unmatched junction bases numbered 12, after V lost 5 bases and J lost 7 bases. The CDR3 runs 16 residues. CDR1 is SGHNT, CDR2 YENEEA, per germline. The CDR3 coding sequence is TGTGCCAGCAGCCAAGGACAGGGGAGAGGACAGAATGAGCAGTTCTTC. It translates to CASSQGQGRGQNEQFF.

This rearrangement joins TRBV7-6 to TRBJ2-3, with TRBD1 matching over 12 bases. The germline V gene encodes CDR1 SGHVS and CDR2 FNYEAQ. The CDR3 spans 16 residues. The junction had 5 bases not matched to a gene; V was cut back by 3 bases and J by 4 bases. The CDR3 nucleotides read TGTGCCAGCAGCTTGGGGACAGGGGGCCTGGCAGATACGCAGTATTTT. This translates into CASSLGTGGLADTQYF.

The V gene is TRBV14, the J gene TRBJ2-1, with 14 bases fitting TRBD2. Per germline, CDR1 SGHDN and CDR2 FVKESK. Unmatched junction bases numbered 11, after V lost 3 bases and J lost 1 base. This CDR3 has 20 residues. CDR3 residues: CASSQASGTSGSVSYNEQFF. CDR3 coding DNA: TGTGCCAGCAGCCAGGCTTCTGGGACTAGCGGGAGTGTATCCTACAATGAGCAGTTCTTC. Combining the CDR3 with reference TRBV14 and TRBJ2-1 gives the whole variable domain EAGVTQFPSHSVIEKGQTVTLRCDPISGHDNLYWYRRVMGKEIKFLLHFVKESKQDESGMPNNRFLAERTGGTYSTLKVQPAELEDSGVYFCASSQASGTSGSVSYNEQFFGPGTRLTVL.

The chain uses TRBV5-1 and TRBJ1-3; D is undetermined. The V end was cut by 4 bases, the J end by 0 bases, with 8 bases between. The germline gives CDR1 SGHRS, CDR2 YFSETQ. This CDR3 has 14 amino acids. CDR3 in amino acids: CASSPTSSGNTIYF. CDR3 bases: TGCGCCAGCAGCCCCACCAGCTCTGGAAACACCATATATTTT.

A single count supports this clone. The CDR3 bases are TGCGCCAGCAGCCAAGATCCTGGCCTAGCGGGGGACAATGAGCAGTTCTTC. This translates into CASSQDPGLAGDNEQFF. The chain recombines TRBV4-3 with TRBJ2-1, with 10 bases aligning to TRBD2. The length of the CDR3 is 17 residues. Germline values: CDR1 LGHNA, CDR2 YSLEER. Germline trimming cut 0 bases from V and 5 bases from J; bases unmatched to any gene: 7.

The chain recombines TRBV7-9 with TRBJ1-2; perhaps TRBD1 as D (5 bases). This CDR3 has 15 amino acids. Germline values: CDR1 SEHNR, CDR2 FQNEAQ (reference sequence). The V gene lost 1 base and the J gene lost 6 bases, with 15 bases spanning the gap. The CDR3: CASSLVLRDYHGYTF. The CDR3 bases are TGTGCCAGCAGCTTAGTACTCCGGGACTATCATGGCTACACCTTC. Looking up the rest from reference TRBV7-9 and TRBJ1-2 gives the full variable domain: DTGVSQNPRHKITKRGQNVTFRCDPISEHNRLYWYRQTLGQGPEFLTYFQNEAQLEKSRLLSDRFSAERPKGSFSTLEIQRTEQGDSAMYLCASSLVLRDYHGYTFGSGTRLTVV.

J is TRBJ2-2 and V is TRBV30; D gene uncertain. V was cut by 2 bases and J by 4 bases, with 14 bases left in between. This CDR3 contains 15 residues. The V gene's germline CDR1 is GTSNPN and CDR2 SVGIG (reference sequence). CDR3 loop: CAWSFDDTSTGELFF. CDR3 DNA sequence: TGTGCCTGGAGTTTTGATGACACTTCCACCGGGGAGCTGTTTTTT. Looking up the rest from reference TRBV30 and TRBJ2-2 gives the full variable domain: SQTIHQWPATLVQPVGSPLSLECTVEGTSNPNLYWYRQAAGRGLQLLFYSVGIGQISSEVPQNLSASRPQDRQFILSSKKLLLSDSGFYLCAWSFDDTSTGELFFGEGSRLTVL.

The CDR3 DNA sequence: TGTGCCAGCAGCCAATCCATAACTAGGCAAGAGACCCAGTACTTC. Protein product: CASSQSITRQETQYF. The rearrangement links TRBV14 to TRBJ2-5; possible D gene TRBD2, 5 bases. V was cut by 2 bases and J by 2 bases, with 12 bases left in between. CDR3 length: 15 residues. The germline V gene has CDR1 SGHDN and CDR2 FVKESK.

This clone was seen a few times. The chain carries TRBV5-1 and TRBJ1-5; 9 bases are a match to TRBD1. CDR3 size: 16 residues. Germline V gives CDR1 SGHRS, CDR2 YFSETQ. J was trimmed by 6 bases and V by 0 bases; bases with no gene match: 7. DNA for the CDR3: TGCGCCAGCAGCTTGGGGGACCGACAGGGGGGTCAGCCCCAGCATTTT. It codes for CASSLGDRQGGQPQHF. The full variable domain, its missing parts supplied by reference TRBV5-1 and TRBJ1-5, is KAGVTQTPRYLIKTRGQQVTLSCSPISGHRSVSWYQQTPGQGLQFLFEYFSETQRNKGNFPGRFSGRQFSNSRSEMNVSTLELGDSALYLCASSLGDRQGGQPQHFGDGTRLSIL.

The chain combines TRBV7-9 with TRBJ2-6, with 9 nucleotides matching TRBD1. The CDR3 sequence is 17 residues long. The trim removed 5 bases at V and 4 bases at J, leaving 9 bases unmatched. CDR1 is SEHNR, CDR2 FQNEAQ, per germline (reference sequence). The CDR3 region is CASSGRDRAFGANVLTF. CDR3 nucleotide sequence: TGTGCCAGCAGCGGCCGGGACAGGGCTTTCGGGGCCAACGTCCTGACTTTC.

The chain employs TRBV7-9 and TRBJ2-4; D may be TRBD2 (5 bases). The V gene's germline CDR1 is SEHNR and CDR2 FQNEAQ (reference sequence). The CDR3 is 16 amino acids. Trimming took off 2 bases at V and 3 bases at J, with 14 bases between the two ends. The CDR3: CASSLFLAVGKNIQYF. The CDR3, as DNA: TGTGCCAGCAGCTTATTTCTAGCCGTCGGCAAAAACATTCAGTACTTC.

To note about this clone: Other DNA sequences in the sample encode the same CDR3. The genes are TRBV20-1 and TRBJ2-7; D ambiguous. Germline V gene sequence: CDR1 DFQATT, CDR2 SNEGSKA (reference sequence). V was cut by 3 bases and J by 4 bases, with 7 bases left in between. The CDR3 is 11 residues long. CDR3 DNA: TGCAGTGCTAGCGGAGCGTACGAGCAGTACTTC. Amino acids: CSASGAYEQYF.

The chain has TRBV27 and TRBJ2-7; 8 nucleotides match TRBD1. This CDR3 has 13 residues. CDR1 MNHEY and CDR2 SMNVEV come from the germline V gene (reference sequence). The junction had 8 bases not matched to a gene; V was cut back by 6 bases and J by 7 bases. The DNA for the CDR3 is TGTGCCAGCAGACTCCACACAGGGGGGGAGCAGTACTTC. Encoded protein: CASRLHTGGEQYF.

The J gene is TRBJ1-1, the V gene TRBV19; D gene unclear. This CDR3 has 13 residues. The V gene lost 7 bases and the J gene lost 1 base, with 10 bases spanning the gap. Germline assignment: CDR1 LNHDA and CDR2 SQIVND (reference sequence). This CDR3 is CASTPDSNTEAFF. CDR3 coding DNA: TGTGCCAGTACCCCAGATTCGAACACTGAAGCTTTCTTT.

There are a few counts of this clone. The J gene is TRBJ2-7, the V gene TRBV11-2; D possibly corresponds to TRBD2 (5 bases). The CDR3 runs to 14 residues. Trimming shortened V by 5 bases and J by 1 base, and 12 bases separated the two germline ends. Germline CDR1 is SGHAT and CDR2 is FQNNGV. CDR3 region: CASSALPGSYEQYF. The CDR3 DNA reads as TGTGCCAGCAGCGCCTTGCCGGGATCCTACGAGCAGTACTTC.

The chain has TRBV2 and TRBJ2-5; tentative D call: TRBD2 (6 bases). Germline CDR1 is SNHLY and CDR2 is FYNNEI. The length of the CDR3 is 16 residues. V was clipped by 2 bases and J by 0 bases, with 13 bases between them. The CDR3 here is CASSELEGGDQETQYF. Written as DNA, the CDR3 is TGTGCCAGCAGTGAATTGGAGGGCGGGGACCAAGAGACCCAGTACTTC. The full variable domain, with the rest looked up from reference TRBV2 and TRBJ2-5, is EPEVTQTPSHQVTQMGQEVILRCVPISNHLYFYWYRQILGQKVEFLVSFYNNEISEKSEIFDDQFSVERPDGSNFTLKIRSTKLEDSAMYFCASSELEGGDQETQYFGPGTRLLVL.

The V and J genes are TRBV7-8 and TRBJ2-7; 12 nucleotides agree with TRBD2. Germline V gives CDR1 SGHVS, CDR2 FQNEAQ. With V trimmed by 4 bases and J by 3 bases, 13 bases remained unmatched. This CDR3 has 18 residues. The CDR3 coding sequence is TGTGCCAGCAGCTCCCCCACTGTGGGACTAGCGGGTTACTACGAGCAGTACTTC. This codes for CASSSPTVGLAGYYEQYF.

The chain joins TRBV9 to TRBJ2-5; maybe TRBD2 (6 bases). Germline CDR1 SGDLS, CDR2 YYNGEE. The length of the CDR3 is 15 residues. The V gene lost 4 bases and the J gene lost 4 bases, with 17 bases spanning the gap. CDR3 in amino acids: CASSSMGGGGETQYF. CDR3 DNA: TGTGCCAGCAGCTCCATGGGGGGTGGGGGAGAGACCCAGTACTTC.